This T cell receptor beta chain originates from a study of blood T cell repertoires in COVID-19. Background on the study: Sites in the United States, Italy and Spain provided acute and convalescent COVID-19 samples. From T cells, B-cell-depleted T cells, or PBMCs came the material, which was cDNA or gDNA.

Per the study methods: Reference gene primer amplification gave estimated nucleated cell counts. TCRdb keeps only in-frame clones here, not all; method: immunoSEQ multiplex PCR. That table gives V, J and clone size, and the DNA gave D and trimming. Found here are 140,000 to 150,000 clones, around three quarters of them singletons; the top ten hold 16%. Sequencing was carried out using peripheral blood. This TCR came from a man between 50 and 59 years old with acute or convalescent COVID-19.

Here the CDR3 reads CASSLTGTGLYGYTF. The DNA of the CDR3 is TGTGCCAGCAGCTTAACCGGGACAGGGCTCTATGGCTACACCTTC. The J gene is TRBJ1-2, the V gene TRBV5-8; 9 positions agree with TRBD1. This CDR3 has 15 amino acids. CDR1 SGHTS and CDR2 YDEGEE come from the germline V gene. V lost 2 bases to trimming and J lost 4 bases; unmatched junction nucleotides: 6. The full variable domain, rest sourced from reference TRBV5-8 and TRBJ1-2, is EAGVTQSPTHLIKTRGQQATLRCSPISGHTSVYWYQQALGLGLQFLLWYDEGEERNRGNFPPRFSGRQFPNYSSELNVNALELEDSALYLCASSLTGTGLYGYTFGSGTRLTVV.